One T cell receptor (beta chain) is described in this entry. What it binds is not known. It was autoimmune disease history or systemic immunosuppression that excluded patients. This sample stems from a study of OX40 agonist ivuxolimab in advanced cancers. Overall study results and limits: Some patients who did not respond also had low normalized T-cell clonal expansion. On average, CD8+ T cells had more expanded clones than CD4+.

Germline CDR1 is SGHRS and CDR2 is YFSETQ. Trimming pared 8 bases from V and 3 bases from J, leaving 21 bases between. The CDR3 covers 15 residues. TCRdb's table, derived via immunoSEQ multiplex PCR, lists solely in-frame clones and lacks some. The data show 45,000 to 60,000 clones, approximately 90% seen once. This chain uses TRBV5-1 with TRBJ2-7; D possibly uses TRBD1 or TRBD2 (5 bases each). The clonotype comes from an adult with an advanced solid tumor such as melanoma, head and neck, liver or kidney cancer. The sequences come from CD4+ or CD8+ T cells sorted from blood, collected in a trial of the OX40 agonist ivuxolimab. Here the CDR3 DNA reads TGCGCCAGTAGCGAAGCCGAATGGGGCTACTACGAGCAGTACTTC. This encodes CASSEAEWGYYEQYF.